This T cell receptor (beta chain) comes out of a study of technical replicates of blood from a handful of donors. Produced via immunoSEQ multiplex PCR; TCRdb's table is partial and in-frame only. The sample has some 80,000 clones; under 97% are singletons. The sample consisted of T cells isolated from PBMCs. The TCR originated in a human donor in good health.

This CDR3 is CASSYIGSYEQFF. The CDR3 DNA follows: TGCGCCAGCAGCTATATCGGGAGTTATGAGCAGTTCTTC. The chain links TRBV4-3 to TRBJ2-1; a weak D match, TRBD2 (6 bases). The CDR3 runs to 13 residues. The V gene lost 5 bases and the J gene lost 8 bases, with 13 bases spanning the gap. Germline V gene lookup returns CDR1 LGHNA and CDR2 YSLEER.